This TCR beta chain was recovered during a study of blood T cell repertoires in COVID-19. Study-wide background: There were acute and convalescent COVID-19 samples, and they came from the United States, Italy and Spain.

The Seattle site enrolled patients during active infection and followed them longitudinally. As handled by the study authors: Amplification of reference gene primers was used by the study to estimate nucleated cell counts. Sequencing used immunoSEQ multiplex PCR; TCRdb keeps in-frame clones, though not all of them. The V and J calls and clone size come from that table; D and trimming were worked out from the DNA. The sample lists 200,000 to 300,000 clones; 80% to 95% were seen once. This TCR was sampled from a man aged 25 to 40 with COVID-19, enrolled during active disease. Sequenced material: peripheral blood.

The CDR3 region has the DNA TGTGCCAGCAAGTTTTCAGAGGGACTAGCGGGGGTTTTTGAGCAGTACTTC. Translation gives CASKFSEGLAGVFEQYF. J is TRBJ2-7 and V is TRBV2; TRBD2 matches at 14 bases. The germline CDR1 and CDR2 sequences are SNHLY and FYNNEI. The CDR3 is 17 amino acids. The ends lost 7 bases at V and 7 bases at J; junction bases unmatched: 15.